A selection of T cell receptor beta chains follows, all from one sample in a study of cytomegalovirus exposure and HLA in healthy donors. Generated by immunoSEQ multiplex PCR, the TCRdb table keeps only in-frame clones and is missing some. The sample shows about 140,000 clones, roughly 80% of them seen only once. Sample: PBMCs. Every receptor here comes from a female donor in good health and CMV-seronegative. The CDR3 runs from the conserved cysteine through the conserved F or W. The order of the fields is V gene, D gene, J gene, clone size, CDR3 DNA, CDR3 protein. A D gene is named only where the DNA matches it firmly. For some rows the clone size is stated as once, few or many, or as a class when expanded; others skip it.

v_gene: TRBV12-2; d_gene: .; j_gene: TRBJ2-7; abundance: .; CDR3nt: TGTGCAAGTCGCCCACTAAGCGGGGGGTTTGGCGAGCAGTACTTC; CDR3aa: CASRPLSGGFGEQYF
v_gene: TRBV6-1; d_gene: TRBD1; j_gene: TRBJ1-1; abundance: .; CDR3nt: TGTGCCAGCAGCCTACAGGGGGGAGCTTTCTTT; CDR3aa: CASSLQGGAFF
v_gene: TRBV12-5; d_gene: .; j_gene: TRBJ2-3; abundance: .; CDR3nt: TGTGCTAGTGGCCAGAGTCGGGGGGCAGAATATTCAGATACGCAGTATTTT; CDR3aa: CASGQSRGAEYSDTQYF
v_gene: TRBV7-2; d_gene: .; j_gene: TRBJ2-3; abundance: .; CDR3nt: TGTGCCAGCAGCTTACTGATAGCGTCAGATACGCAGTATTTT; CDR3aa: CASSLLIASDTQYF
v_gene: TRBV7-2; d_gene: TRBD2; j_gene: TRBJ2-7; abundance: .; CDR3nt: TGTGCCAGCAGTTCCTCTGCGGGGGGAACCTCCGAGCAGTACTTC; CDR3aa: CASSSSAGGTSEQYF
v_gene: TRBV28; d_gene: .; j_gene: TRBJ1-2; abundance: once; CDR3nt: TGTGCCAGCAGTTCCCCGAGTGTAGGCCCAGGTGGCTACACCTTC; CDR3aa: CASSSPSVGPGGYTF
v_gene: TRBV7-2; d_gene: .; j_gene: TRBJ2-1; abundance: few; CDR3nt: TGTGCCAGCAGCTTTTCCGGGGGTGGAGGCAATGAGCAGTTCTTC; CDR3aa: CASSFSGGGGNEQFF
v_gene: TRBV19; d_gene: TRBD1; j_gene: TRBJ2-7; abundance: .; CDR3nt: TGTGCCAGTAGTATGGGACAGGTGATCAGCTCCTACGAGCAGTACTTC; CDR3aa: CASSMGQVISSYEQYF
v_gene: TRBV6-5; d_gene: TRBD1; j_gene: TRBJ1-6; abundance: .; CDR3nt: TGTGCCAGCAGTTCAGGGGGCGCGAATAATTCACCCCTCCACTTT; CDR3aa: CASSSGGANNSPLHF
v_gene: TRBV7-6; d_gene: TRBD1; j_gene: TRBJ2-6; abundance: .; CDR3nt: TGTGCCAGCAGCCCAGGGACAGCTATTACTTCTGGGGCCAACGTCCTGACTTTC; CDR3aa: CASSPGTAITSGANVLTF
v_gene: TRBV25-1; d_gene: TRBD1; j_gene: TRBJ2-3; abundance: many; CDR3nt: TGTGCCAGCAGTGAGTCGACAGGGCCAGATACGCAGTATTTT; CDR3aa: CASSESTGPDTQYF
v_gene: TRBV7-9; d_gene: TRBD1; j_gene: TRBJ2-7; abundance: few; CDR3nt: TGTGCCAGCAGCTTAGGGCAGGGGGCCAACGAGCAGTACTTC; CDR3aa: CASSLGQGANEQYF
v_gene: TRBV5-1; d_gene: TRBD1; j_gene: TRBJ1-1; abundance: few; CDR3nt: TGCGCCAGCAGCTTGGACAGGGGGAACACTGAAGCTTTCTTT; CDR3aa: CASSLDRGNTEAFF
v_gene: TRBV7-9; d_gene: TRBD1; j_gene: TRBJ1-5; abundance: .; CDR3nt: TGTTCCAGCAGCTTAGCGCTCGGGACAGGGGGCTTTTATAATCAGCCCCAGCATTTT; CDR3aa: CSSSLALGTGGFYNQPQHF
v_gene: TRBV6-1; d_gene: .; j_gene: TRBJ1-1; abundance: few; CDR3nt: TGTGCCAGCATGTTACGGTCGAACACTGAAGCTTTCTTT; CDR3aa: CASMLRSNTEAFF
v_gene: TRBV19; d_gene: .; j_gene: TRBJ2-2; abundance: .; CDR3nt: TGTGCCAGTAGTATGATTCGAGCCACCGGGGAGCTGTTTTTT; CDR3aa: CASSMIRATGELFF
v_gene: TRBV25-1; d_gene: .; j_gene: TRBJ2-5; abundance: .; CDR3nt: TGTGCCAGCAGTGAAGAGGCCCGACGAGAGACCCAGTACTTC; CDR3aa: CASSEEARRETQYF
v_gene: TRBV6-1; d_gene: .; j_gene: TRBJ1-1; abundance: once; CDR3nt: TGTGCCAGCAGCCCCTTAACAGGGTCTACTGAAGCTTTCTTT; CDR3aa: CASSPLTGSTEAFF
v_gene: TRBV12-5; d_gene: TRBD2; j_gene: TRBJ2-3; abundance: .; CDR3nt: TGTGCTAGTGCCCTCACTAGCGGGAACACAGATACGCAGTATTTT; CDR3aa: CASALTSGNTDTQYF
v_gene: TRBV9; d_gene: .; j_gene: TRBJ2-7; abundance: .; CDR3nt: TGTGCCAGCAGCGTAAACCGCGGGGATTCCTACGAGCAGTACTTC; CDR3aa: CASSVNRGDSYEQYF
v_gene: TRBV10-3; d_gene: TRBD1; j_gene: TRBJ2-1; abundance: .; CDR3nt: TGTGCCATCAGTGAGTTGGGACAGGGCAATGAGCAGTTCTTC; CDR3aa: CAISELGQGNEQFF
v_gene: TRBV14; d_gene: .; j_gene: TRBJ1-2; abundance: .; CDR3nt: TGTGCCAGCAGCCCCCCGGGGGTTGGCTATGGCTACACCTTC; CDR3aa: CASSPPGVGYGYTF
v_gene: TRBV5-8; d_gene: TRBD1; j_gene: TRBJ2-7; abundance: few; CDR3nt: TGTGCCAGCAGCTTGAGGACACCCGGGACAGGGCAAGGGAACTACGAGCAGTACTTC; CDR3aa: CASSLRTPGTGQGNYEQYF
v_gene: TRBV30; d_gene: TRBD1; j_gene: TRBJ1-4; abundance: .; CDR3nt: TGTGCCTGGAGGGGACAGTGGGAAAAACTGTTTTTT; CDR3aa: CAWRGQWEKLFF
v_gene: TRBV7-2; d_gene: .; j_gene: TRBJ1-1; abundance: .; CDR3nt: TGTGCCAGCAGCTTCAGGGCCTCTGGTGAAGCTTTCTTT; CDR3aa: CASSFRASGEAFF
v_gene: TRBV6-6; d_gene: .; j_gene: TRBJ1-1; abundance: few; CDR3nt: TGTGCCAGCGAAGTACAGGGCCTGAACACTGAAGCTTTCTTT; CDR3aa: CASEVQGLNTEAFF
v_gene: TRBV2; d_gene: TRBD1; j_gene: TRBJ2-7; abundance: .; CDR3nt: TGTGCCAGCAGTGTGACAGGGGCCTACGAGCAGTACTTC; CDR3aa: CASSVTGAYEQYF
v_gene: TRBV7-9; d_gene: TRBD1; j_gene: TRBJ1-4; abundance: few; CDR3nt: TGTGCCAGCAGTTTGGGGACAGGGGAGAGGGAAAAACTGTTTTTT; CDR3aa: CASSLGTGEREKLFF
v_gene: TRBV18; d_gene: TRBD1; j_gene: TRBJ1-6; abundance: .; CDR3nt: TGTGCCAGCTCACCAAACAGGGGCGTCTCTAATTCACCCCTCCACTTT; CDR3aa: CASSPNRGVSNSPLHF
v_gene: TRBV6-5; d_gene: .; j_gene: TRBJ2-2; abundance: few; CDR3nt: TGTGCCAGCAGTTACGGTTGGACAACGAACACCGGGGAGCTGTTTTTT; CDR3aa: CASSYGWTTNTGELFF
v_gene: TRBV12-5; d_gene: TRBD1; j_gene: TRBJ2-4; abundance: once; CDR3nt: TGTGCTAGTGGTTGGGGACAGGGACGGGACATTCAGTACTTC; CDR3aa: CASGWGQGRDIQYF
v_gene: TRBV5-1; d_gene: TRBD1; j_gene: TRBJ2-7; abundance: .; CDR3nt: TGCGCCAGCAGCTTGTTTTCACAGGGGTCCTACGAGCTGTACTTC; CDR3aa: CASSLFSQGSYELYF
v_gene: TRBV5-1; d_gene: TRBD2; j_gene: TRBJ2-1; abundance: once; CDR3nt: TGCGCCAGCAGCCCGGGACTAGTTGCGGGTGAGCAGTTCTTC; CDR3aa: CASSPGLVAGEQFF
v_gene: TRBV4-2; d_gene: TRBD2; j_gene: TRBJ2-7; abundance: .; CDR3nt: TGTGCCAGCAGCTTCACTAGCGGCGAGCAGTACTTC; CDR3aa: CASSFTSGEQYF
v_gene: TRBV5-1; d_gene: .; j_gene: TRBJ1-2; abundance: once; CDR3nt: TGCGCCAGCAGCACGGGCGAATTACAGGGACGTAGTAACTATGGCTACACCTTC; CDR3aa: CASSTGELQGRSNYGYTF
v_gene: TRBV29-1; d_gene: TRBD1; j_gene: TRBJ2-5; abundance: .; CDR3nt: TGCAGCGTTGAAGGAACGCTAATGACAGGGAACCAAGAGACCCAGTACTTC; CDR3aa: CSVEGTLMTGNQETQYF
v_gene: TRBV27; d_gene: .; j_gene: TRBJ1-1; abundance: .; CDR3nt: TGTGCCAGCAGTTTAGGGGGGGCTGAAGCTTTCTTT; CDR3aa: CASSLGGAEAFF
v_gene: TRBV7-9; d_gene: .; j_gene: TRBJ2-3; abundance: .; CDR3nt: TGTGCCAGCAGCCGCCAGCCGGGAACGGATACGCAGTATTTT; CDR3aa: CASSRQPGTDTQYF
v_gene: TRBV28; d_gene: .; j_gene: TRBJ2-7; abundance: .; CDR3nt: TGTGCCAGCAGGGGGAGCTCCTACGAGCAGTACTTC; CDR3aa: CASRGSSYEQYF
v_gene: TRBV5-1; d_gene: .; j_gene: TRBJ2-2; abundance: .; CDR3nt: TGCGCCAGCAGCAACCCAAGGCGGGCCGGGGAGCTGTTTTTT; CDR3aa: CASSNPRRAGELFF
v_gene: TRBV2; d_gene: .; j_gene: TRBJ2-3; abundance: once; CDR3nt: TGTGCCAGCAGTAGTCGAGAGACGCAGTATTTT; CDR3aa: CASSSRETQYF
v_gene: TRBV4-1; d_gene: TRBD1; j_gene: TRBJ2-1; abundance: .; CDR3nt: TGCGCCAGCAGCCTCGTCCCGGGACAGGGGTCAGGGAGCTCCTACAATGAGCAGTTCTTC; CDR3aa: CASSLVPGQGSGSSYNEQFF
v_gene: TRBV4-1; d_gene: .; j_gene: TRBJ1-2; abundance: .; CDR3nt: TGCGCCAGCAGCCACTCCCCCGGGGGGCGCCTATGGGGCTACACCTTC; CDR3aa: CASSHSPGGRLWGYTF
v_gene: TRBV27; d_gene: .; j_gene: TRBJ1-5; abundance: .; CDR3nt: TGTGCCAGCAGCGGACAGTGGGGGCGGCCCCAGCATTTT; CDR3aa: CASSGQWGRPQHF
v_gene: TRBV15; d_gene: .; j_gene: TRBJ1-1; abundance: .; CDR3nt: TGTGCCAGCAAGGGGCAGGACACTGAAGCTTTCTTT; CDR3aa: CASKGQDTEAFF
v_gene: TRBV5-1; d_gene: TRBD1; j_gene: TRBJ2-3; abundance: .; CDR3nt: TGCGCCAGCCGATACACAAGGACAGGGCTGGATACGCAGTATTTT; CDR3aa: CASRYTRTGLDTQYF
v_gene: TRBV4-1; d_gene: TRBD2; j_gene: TRBJ2-3; abundance: .; CDR3nt: TGCGCCAGCAGCCAAGGCGGGGGGGTCACAGATACGCAGTATTTT; CDR3aa: CASSQGGGVTDTQYF
v_gene: TRBV9; d_gene: TRBD1; j_gene: TRBJ2-7; abundance: .; CDR3nt: TGTGCCAGCAGCCCGGGACAGGGAGGTCCCTACGAGCAGTACTTC; CDR3aa: CASSPGQGGPYEQYF
v_gene: TRBV29-1; d_gene: .; j_gene: TRBJ2-1; abundance: few; CDR3nt: TGCAGCGTCCAAGGGGGTTATCAATACAATGAGCAGTTCTTC; CDR3aa: CSVQGGYQYNEQFF
v_gene: TRBV19; d_gene: .; j_gene: TRBJ1-1; abundance: .; CDR3nt: TGTGCCAGTAGTATTGGGAGAGGAACTGAAGCTTTCTTT; CDR3aa: CASSIGRGTEAFF
v_gene: TRBV25-1; d_gene: .; j_gene: TRBJ1-1; abundance: once; CDR3nt: TGTGCCAGCGCGGACGCTTCGAGGGTTACTGAAGCTTTCTTT; CDR3aa: CASADASRVTEAFF
v_gene: TRBV28; d_gene: TRBD1; j_gene: TRBJ2-1; abundance: .; CDR3nt: TGTGCCAGCAGTTCACCCTTGGGGGACAGAAGATATGAGCAGTTCTTC; CDR3aa: CASSSPLGDRRYEQFF